This TCR beta chain comes out of a study of blood T cell repertoires in COVID-19. Overall study: Samples came from the United States, Italy and Spain, spanning acute and convalescent COVID-19. T cells, B-cell-depleted T cells, or PBMCs supplied cDNA or gDNA.

In this sample, this clone turned up many times. Authors' processing steps: Scientists estimated how many nucleated cells there were by amplifying reference gene primers. Generated by immunoSEQ multiplex PCR, the TCRdb table keeps only in-frame clones and is missing some. V and J calls plus clone size are reproduced from that table; the DNA served to infer D and trimming. The table lists 65,000 to 90,000 clones, more than 70% of them singletons, with approximately 16% in the top ten. The CDR3 runs 14 residues. The V segment lost 1 base and the J segment 6 bases; nucleotides outside the gene matches: 4. Germline V lookup: CDR1 SGHNT, CDR2 YYREEE (reference sequence).

Source material: peripheral blood. The receptor's source is a man aged 65 to 79 with active or convalescent COVID-19. The chain joins TRBV5-4 to TRBJ1-2; 9 bases are shared with TRBD1. Written as DNA, the CDR3 is TGTGCCAGCAGCTTGAACAGGGGGCGGGATGGCTACACCTTC. Translating it yields CASSLNRGRDGYTF.